Shown below are 26 T cell receptor beta chains from a single sample sequenced in a study of T cell repertoires in cytomegalovirus infection. From the reads, TCRdb called clonotypes with MiXCR, one entry per CDR3 protein. Here the sample spans around 900,000 distinct CDR3 sequences, about a third being singletons. The antigens these receptors bind are not known. The specimen comprised cultured CD8+ T cells from PBMCs, sampled from culture after CMV antigen stimulation. These receptors were collected from a human donor in good health (CMV status not recorded). Some clones in this sample may be carry-over from other donors' samples.

This rearrangement joins TRBV29-1 to TRBJ2-1; 9 positions agree with TRBD2. The CDR3 contains 15 residues. Trimming cost V 4 bases and J 1 base; bases outside gene matches: 5. Per germline, CDR1 SQVTM and CDR2 ANQGSEA. The CDR3 nucleotides are TGCAGCGTTGGGCTAGCGGGGTTGTCCTACAATGAGCAGTTCTTC. Amino acids: CSVGLAGLSYNEQFF.

A few counts support this clonotype. This chain uses TRBV14 with TRBJ2-7, with D maybe TRBD2 (6 bases). V shed 6 bases and J shed 2 bases, with 11 bases lying between them. The CDR3 is 13 amino acids. Germline V gene lookup returns CDR1 SGHDN and CDR2 FVKESK. CDR3 coding DNA: TGTGCCAGCAGGGGGGGACCAGCCTACGAGCAGTACTTC. Residues: CASRGGPAYEQYF.

The rearrangement uses TRBV7-9 and TRBJ2-7; 8 bases agree with TRBD1. The germline gives CDR1 SEHNR, CDR2 FQNEAQ (reference sequence). V was clipped by 5 bases and J by 4 bases; unmatched bases: 4. The CDR3 has 13 residues. The chain's CDR3 is CASSRGQAYEQYF. In DNA form, the CDR3 reads TGTGCCAGCAGCCGGGGACAGGCTTACGAGCAGTACTTC.

The sample holds many counts of this clonotype. The chain combines TRBV7-6 with TRBJ1-4; 8 bases align to TRBD1. Germline trimming cut 5 bases from V and 10 bases from J; bases unmatched to any gene: 15. This CDR3 has 16 amino acids. The germline gives CDR1 SGHVS, CDR2 FNYEAQ. The CDR3 here is CASSPTPKDRALKLFF. Here the CDR3 DNA reads TGTGCCAGCAGCCCGACCCCCAAGGACAGGGCTTTAAAACTGTTTTTT.

The V call is TRBV6-8, the J call TRBJ1-2, with 10 positions matching TRBD1. This CDR3 region has 15 residues. J was trimmed by 3 bases and V by 9 bases; bases with no gene match: 10. Germline-derived CDR1 and CDR2 are MNHGY and SAAAGT. The CDR3 nucleotides read TGTGCCAGTTGGACCTGGGACAGGGGAGACTATGGCTACACCTTC. As protein: CASWTWDRGDYGYTF.

The rearrangement uses TRBV20-1 and TRBJ2-1; no reliable D call. The CDR3 has 14 residues. Germline CDR1 and CDR2: DFQATT and SNEGSKA (reference sequence). The ends were cut back, 1 base at V and 3 bases at J, with 10 bases in the middle. CDR3 sequence: CSARASVLYNEQFF. CDR3 in DNA: TGCAGTGCTAGAGCTTCTGTTCTCTACAATGAGCAGTTCTTC.

This chain links TRBV7-8 with TRBJ2-7, with TRBD2 matching over 8 bases. This CDR3 contains 15 residues. The V gene's germline CDR1 is SGHVS and CDR2 FQNEAQ. V was pared by 1 base and J by 2 bases, with 4 bases of the junction left unmatched. DNA of the CDR3: TGTGCCAGCAGCTTAGAGGTTAGCGGGACCTACGAGCAGTACTTC. This translates into CASSLEVSGTYEQYF.

This clonotype occurred once. V usage is TRBV19 and J usage is TRBJ2-1, with a tentative D call TRBD2 (6 bases). Trimming removed 3 bases from V and 3 bases from J, with 12 bases in between. The CDR3 contains 15 residues. CDR1 and CDR2 (germline): LNHDA, SQIVND (reference sequence). The CDR3 nucleotides are TGTGCCAGTAGTATTAAAGCGGAGGGCTACAATGAGCAGTTCTTC. Translated: CASSIKAEGYNEQFF.

This clonotype was seen more than once but under ten times. The chain employs TRBV6-6 and TRBJ2-7, with TRBD1 identical over 9 bases. Germline values: CDR1 MNHNY, CDR2 SVGAGI (reference sequence). V trimming: 7 bases; J trimming: 1 base; junction bases outside the gene matches: 5. CDR3 size: 14 residues. Here the CDR3 reads CASTGTGPSYEQYF. The CDR3 DNA reads TGTGCCAGCACCGGGACAGGGCCTTCCTACGAGCAGTACTTC.

This chain connects TRBV10-3 to TRBJ2-7, with 10 nucleotides matching TRBD2. This CDR3 contains 13 residues. The V gene's germline CDR1 is ENHRY and CDR2 SYGVKD. Germline trimming cut 8 bases from V and 5 bases from J; bases unmatched to any gene: 6. The CDR3 protein is CAIATSGSHEQYV. The CDR3 coding sequence is TGTGCCATCGCGACTAGCGGGTCCCACGAGCAGTACGTC.

The chain has TRBV19 and TRBJ1-4; TRBD1 is a possible D gene (5 bases). The V and J ends lost 5 bases and 8 bases respectively, with 18 bases between them. CDR1 and CDR2 (germline): LNHDA, SQIVND (reference sequence). The CDR3 has 15 amino acids. CDR3 DNA sequence: TGTGCCAGTAGTTGGACAACCCGACAGCTAGAAAAACTGTTTTTT. Amino acids: CASSWTTRQLEKLFF. Combining the CDR3 with reference TRBV19 and TRBJ1-4 gives the whole variable domain DGGITQSPKYLFRKEGQNVTLSCEQNLNHDAMYWYRQDPGQGLRLIYYSQIVNDFQKGDIAEGYSVSREKKESFPLTVTSAQKNPTAFYLCASSWTTRQLEKLFFGSGTQLSVL.

This clonotype was seen a few times. The chain is built from TRBV7-9 and TRBJ2-7; the match to TRBD1 covers 7 bases. The CDR3 contains 13 residues. The ends lost 6 bases at V and 3 bases at J; junction bases unmatched: 5. Germline loops: CDR1 SEHNR, CDR2 FQNEAQ (reference sequence). As DNA, the CDR3 is TGTGCCAGCAGGGCAGGGGGTAACTACGAGCAGTACTTC. It encodes CASRAGGNYEQYF.

The sample holds many counts of this clonotype. V and J are TRBV12-3 or TRBV12-4 and TRBJ2-1; D remains ambiguous. The CDR3 spans 12 residues. V gave up 3 bases and J gave up 11 bases, with 11 bases separating them. The CDR3 DNA reads TGTGCCAGCAGTTTGGGCTTCCCCCAGCAGTTCTTC. Its translation: CASSLGFPQQFF.

The chain has TRBV4-1 and TRBJ2-3, with 10 bases aligning to TRBD2. The length of the CDR3 is 17 residues. Germline V CDR1 and CDR2: MGHRA, YSYEKL. Trimming cost V 3 bases and J 2 bases; bases outside gene matches: 8. CDR3 sequence: CASSHDTGTSDTDTQYF. In nucleotides, the CDR3 is TGCGCCAGCAGCCATGATACCGGGACTAGCGACACAGATACGCAGTATTTT.

This chain connects TRBV12-3 or TRBV12-4 to TRBJ1-6; 8 nucleotides agree with TRBD1. V was pared by 4 bases and J by 0 bases, with 8 bases of the junction left unmatched. This CDR3 is built from 18 residues. The CDR3 loop is CASSSRDRLSSYNSPLHF. As DNA, the CDR3 is TGTGCCAGCAGTTCAAGGGACAGGTTGAGCTCCTATAATTCACCCCTCCACTTT.

This chain links TRBV5-4 with TRBJ1-6; possibly TRBD1 for D (5 bases). This CDR3 has 10 amino acids. Trimming shortened V by 7 bases and J by 11 bases, and 7 bases separated the two germline ends. CDR1 and CDR2 (germline): SGHNT, YYREEE (reference sequence). The CDR3 protein is CASGGPPLHF. For the CDR3, the DNA is TGTGCCAGCGGGGGTCCACCCCTCCACTTT.

This clonotype was detected ten times or more. In nucleotides, the CDR3 is TGTGCCAGCAGCTTAGCGCGGGGGGAGGGGGGAAGGGATACGCAGTATTTT. This gives the protein CASSLARGEGGRDTQYF. This chain connects TRBV7-2 to TRBJ2-3; TRBD2 matches at 8 bases. This CDR3 comprises 17 residues. With V trimmed by 0 bases and J by 6 bases, 11 bases remained unmatched. Germline CDR1 is SGHTA and CDR2 is FQGNSA.

This sequence joins TRBV7-8 and TRBJ1-1, with D possibly TRBD1 on 5 matching bases. Trimming removed 1 base at V and 4 bases at J, with 16 bases between. Looked up from germline, CDR1 is SGHVS and CDR2 is FQNEAQ. The CDR3 spans 16 residues. The CDR3 region is CASSLGSGGGFTEAFF. The DNA of the CDR3 is TGTGCCAGCAGCTTAGGATCGGGGGGGGGGTTCACTGAAGCTTTCTTT.

This clonotype turned up a few times. The rearrangement links TRBV20-1 to TRBJ2-2; 13 nucleotides match TRBD2. The CDR3 has 23 amino acids. The germline V gene encodes CDR1 DFQATT and CDR2 SNEGSKA (reference sequence). With 1 base clipped from V and 5 bases from J, the junction kept 25 bases outside the gene matches. The CDR3 here is CSARATGPMELAGGPRGTGELFF. The CDR3 DNA reads as TGCAGTGCTAGAGCTACAGGACCCATGGAACTAGCGGGGGGGCCGAGAGGGACCGGGGAGCTGTTTTTT.

The rearrangement links TRBV10-3 to TRBJ2-7; 7 positions match TRBD1. The trim removed 11 bases at V and 3 bases at J, leaving 10 bases unmatched. The CDR3 has 13 amino acids. Germline CDR1 and CDR2: ENHRY and SYGVKD. In nucleotides, the CDR3 is TGTGCCCTAGGGGCGACAGGGAACTACGAGCAGTACTTC. Its translation is CALGATGNYEQYF.

This clonotype has at least ten counts. The rearrangement links TRBV7-2 to TRBJ2-5; 7 nucleotides agree with TRBD1. The V and J ends lost 6 bases and 4 bases, in that order; junction bases with no gene match: 5. There are 13 residues in the CDR3. CDR1 is SGHTA, CDR2 FQGNSA, per germline. CDR3 residues: CASRLGGLETQYF. The CDR3 DNA reads TGTGCCAGCAGACTAGGGGGCTTAGAGACCCAGTACTTC.

V usage is TRBV7-6 and J usage is TRBJ1-1; 7 bases fit TRBD1. In germline, CDR1 is SGHVS, CDR2 FNYEAQ. Unmatched junction bases numbered 6, after V lost 4 bases and J lost 7 bases. This CDR3 contains 13 residues. This CDR3 is CASSSTGQGEAFF. For the CDR3, the DNA is TGTGCCAGCAGCTCGACAGGGCAGGGTGAAGCTTTCTTT.

V and J are TRBV4-3 and TRBJ1-2; TRBD1 aligns across 7 bases. CDR3 length: 15 amino acids. V trimming: 2 bases; J trimming: 1 base; junction bases outside the gene matches: 4. Germline values: CDR1 LGHNA, CDR2 YSLEER. The CDR3, as DNA: TGCGCCAGCAGCCAAAAGACAGGGTATAACTATGGCTACACCTTC. Its translation: CASSQKTGYNYGYTF.

This clonotype was seen at least ten times. This sequence joins TRBV4-1 and TRBJ2-5; 9 bases line up with TRBD2. Losses at the gene ends were 0 bases for V and 4 bases for J; bases not matched to a gene: 12. This CDR3 spans 18 amino acids. Germline assignment: CDR1 MGHRA and CDR2 YSYEKL. The CDR3 DNA is TGCGCCAGCAGCCAAGATATGGCGGGGGGGCCGAAAAGAGAGACCCAGTACTTC. This sequence encodes CASSQDMAGGPKRETQYF.

V usage is TRBV7-2 and J usage is TRBJ1-5, with 7 bases lining up with TRBD1. CDR1 and CDR2 from the germline V gene are SGHTA and FQGNSA. J was trimmed by 3 bases and V by 7 bases; bases with no gene match: 12. The CDR3 covers 16 residues. The CDR3 DNA is TGTGCCAGCACCGAAAGGGTACAGGGGTACAATCAGCCCCAGCATTTT. This gives the protein CASTERVQGYNQPQHF. Drawing the rest from reference TRBV7-2 and TRBJ1-5, the complete variable domain is GAGVSQSPSNKVTEKGKDVELRCDPISGHTALYWYRQSLGQGLEFLIYFQGNSAPDKSGLPSDRFSAERTGGSVSTLTIQRTQQEDSAVYLCASTERVQGYNQPQHFGDGTRLSIL.

The V and J genes are TRBV6-2 or TRBV6-3 and TRBJ1-1; D unresolved. The CDR3 loop spans 16 amino acids. The germline gives CDR1 MNHEY, CDR2 SVGEGT. Trimming removed 0 bases at V and 0 bases at J, with 11 bases between. The chain's CDR3 is CASSYSSSRLNTEAFF. The CDR3 nucleotides are TGTGCCAGCAGTTACTCGTCGTCCAGATTGAACACTGAAGCTTTCTTT.